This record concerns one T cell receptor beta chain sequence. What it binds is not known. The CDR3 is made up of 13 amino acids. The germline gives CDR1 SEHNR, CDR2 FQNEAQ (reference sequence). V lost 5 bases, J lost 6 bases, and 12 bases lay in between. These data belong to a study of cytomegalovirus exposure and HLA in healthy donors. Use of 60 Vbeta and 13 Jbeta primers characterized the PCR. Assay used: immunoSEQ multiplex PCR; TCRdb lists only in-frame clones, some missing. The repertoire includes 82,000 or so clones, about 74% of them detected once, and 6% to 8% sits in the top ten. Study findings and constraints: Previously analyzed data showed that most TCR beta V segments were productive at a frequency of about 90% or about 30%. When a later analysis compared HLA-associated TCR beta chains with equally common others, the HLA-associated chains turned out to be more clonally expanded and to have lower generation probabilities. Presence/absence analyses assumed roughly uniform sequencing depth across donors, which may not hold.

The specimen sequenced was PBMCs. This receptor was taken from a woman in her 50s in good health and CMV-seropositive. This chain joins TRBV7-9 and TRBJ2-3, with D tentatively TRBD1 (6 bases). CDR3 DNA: TGTGCCAGCAGCACTGGACAGCTGGATACGCAGTATTTT. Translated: CASSTGQLDTQYF.